This TCR beta chain was documented in a study of technical replicates of blood from a few donors. Measured with immunoSEQ multiplex PCR; TCRdb has only the in-frame clones, and not every one. The sample has approximately 85,000 clones, around 92% seen once. The sample consisted of T cells isolated from PBMCs. The clonotype originates from a human donor in good health.

CDR3 coding DNA: TGTGCCAGCGGGGTTGGGACAGGGGAGGCGAACACTGAAGCTTTCTTT. Translating it yields CASGVGTGEANTEAFF. V is TRBV2 and J is TRBJ1-1, with TRBD1 matching 10 bases. The CDR3 is made up of 16 amino acids. Trimming took 8 bases from V and 1 from J; bases not matched to a gene: 10. Germline CDR1 SNHLY, CDR2 FYNNEI.